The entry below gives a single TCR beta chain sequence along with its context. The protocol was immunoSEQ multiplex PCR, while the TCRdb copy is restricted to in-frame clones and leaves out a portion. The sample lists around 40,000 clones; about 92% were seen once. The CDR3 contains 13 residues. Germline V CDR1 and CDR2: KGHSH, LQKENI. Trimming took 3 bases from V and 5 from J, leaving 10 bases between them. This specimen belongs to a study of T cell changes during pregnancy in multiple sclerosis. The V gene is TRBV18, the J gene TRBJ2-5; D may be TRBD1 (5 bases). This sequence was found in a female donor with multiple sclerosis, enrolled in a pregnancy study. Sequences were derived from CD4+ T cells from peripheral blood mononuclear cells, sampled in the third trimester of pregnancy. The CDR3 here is CASSPTGSETQYF. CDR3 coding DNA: TGTGCCAGCTCACCCACAGGCTCGGAGACCCAGTACTTC. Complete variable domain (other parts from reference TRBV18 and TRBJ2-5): NAGVMQNPRHLVRRRGQEARLRCSPMKGHSHVYWYRQLPEEGLKFMVYLQKENIIDESGMPKERFSAEFPKEGPSILRIQQVVRGDSAAYFCASSPTGSETQYFGPGTRLLVL.